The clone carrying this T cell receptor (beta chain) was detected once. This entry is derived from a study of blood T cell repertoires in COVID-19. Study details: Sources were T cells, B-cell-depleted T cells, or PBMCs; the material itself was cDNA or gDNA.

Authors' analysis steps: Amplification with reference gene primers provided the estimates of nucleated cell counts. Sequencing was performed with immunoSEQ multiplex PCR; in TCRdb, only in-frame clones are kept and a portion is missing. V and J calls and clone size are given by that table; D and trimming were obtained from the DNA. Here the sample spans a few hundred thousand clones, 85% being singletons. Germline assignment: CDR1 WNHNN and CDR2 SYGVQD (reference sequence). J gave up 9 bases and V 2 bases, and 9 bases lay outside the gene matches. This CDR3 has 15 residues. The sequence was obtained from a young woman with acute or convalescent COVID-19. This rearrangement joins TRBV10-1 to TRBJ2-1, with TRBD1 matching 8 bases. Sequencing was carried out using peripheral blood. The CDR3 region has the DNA TGCGCCAGCAGTGAGACGGACAGGGAACGGATTGAGCAGTTCTTC. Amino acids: CASSETDRERIEQFF.